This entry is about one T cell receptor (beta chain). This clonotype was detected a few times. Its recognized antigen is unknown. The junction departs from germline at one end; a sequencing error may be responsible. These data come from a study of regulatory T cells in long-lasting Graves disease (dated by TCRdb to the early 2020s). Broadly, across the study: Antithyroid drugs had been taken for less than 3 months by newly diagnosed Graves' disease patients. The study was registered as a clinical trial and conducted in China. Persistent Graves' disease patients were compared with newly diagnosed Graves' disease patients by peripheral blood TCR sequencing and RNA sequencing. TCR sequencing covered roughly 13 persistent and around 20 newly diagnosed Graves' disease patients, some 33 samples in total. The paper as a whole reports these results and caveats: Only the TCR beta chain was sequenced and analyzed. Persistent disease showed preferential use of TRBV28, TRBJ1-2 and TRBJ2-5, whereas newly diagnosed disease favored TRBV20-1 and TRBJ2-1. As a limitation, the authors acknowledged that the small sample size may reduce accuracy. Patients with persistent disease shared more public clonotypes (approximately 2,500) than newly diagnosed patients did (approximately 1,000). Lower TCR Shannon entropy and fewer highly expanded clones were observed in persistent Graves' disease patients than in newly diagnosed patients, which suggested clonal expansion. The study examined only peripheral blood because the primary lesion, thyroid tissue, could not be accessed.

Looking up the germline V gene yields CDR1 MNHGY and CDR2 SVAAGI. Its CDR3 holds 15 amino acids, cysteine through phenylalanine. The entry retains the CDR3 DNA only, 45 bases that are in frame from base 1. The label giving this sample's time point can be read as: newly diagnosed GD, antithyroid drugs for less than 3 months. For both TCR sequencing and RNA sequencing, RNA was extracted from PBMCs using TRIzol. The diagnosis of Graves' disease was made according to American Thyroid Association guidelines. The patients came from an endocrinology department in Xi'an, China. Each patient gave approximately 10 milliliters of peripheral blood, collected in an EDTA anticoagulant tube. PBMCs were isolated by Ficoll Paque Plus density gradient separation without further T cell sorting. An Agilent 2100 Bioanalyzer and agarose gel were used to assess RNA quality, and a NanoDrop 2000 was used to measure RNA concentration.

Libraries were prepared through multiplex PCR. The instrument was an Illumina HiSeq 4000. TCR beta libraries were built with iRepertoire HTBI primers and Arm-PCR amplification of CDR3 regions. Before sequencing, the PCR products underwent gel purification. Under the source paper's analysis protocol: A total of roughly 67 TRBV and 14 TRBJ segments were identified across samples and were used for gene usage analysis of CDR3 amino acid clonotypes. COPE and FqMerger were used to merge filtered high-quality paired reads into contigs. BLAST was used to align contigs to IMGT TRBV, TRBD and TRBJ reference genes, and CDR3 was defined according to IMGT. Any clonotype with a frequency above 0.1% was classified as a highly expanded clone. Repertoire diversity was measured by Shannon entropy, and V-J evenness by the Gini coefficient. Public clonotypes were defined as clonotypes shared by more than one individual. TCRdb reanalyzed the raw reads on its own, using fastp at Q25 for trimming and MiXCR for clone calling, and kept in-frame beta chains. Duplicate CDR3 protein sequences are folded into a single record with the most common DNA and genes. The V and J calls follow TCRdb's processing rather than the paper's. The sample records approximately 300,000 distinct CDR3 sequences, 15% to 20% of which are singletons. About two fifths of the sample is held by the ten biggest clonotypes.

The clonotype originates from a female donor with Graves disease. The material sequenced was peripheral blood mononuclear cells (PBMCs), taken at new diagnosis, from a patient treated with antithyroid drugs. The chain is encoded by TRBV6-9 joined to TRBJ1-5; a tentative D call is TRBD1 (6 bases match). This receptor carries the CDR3 CASSSTKGGARPQHF. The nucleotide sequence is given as TGTGCCAGTAGTTCTACCAAGGGGGGGGCAAGGCCCCAGCATTTT.